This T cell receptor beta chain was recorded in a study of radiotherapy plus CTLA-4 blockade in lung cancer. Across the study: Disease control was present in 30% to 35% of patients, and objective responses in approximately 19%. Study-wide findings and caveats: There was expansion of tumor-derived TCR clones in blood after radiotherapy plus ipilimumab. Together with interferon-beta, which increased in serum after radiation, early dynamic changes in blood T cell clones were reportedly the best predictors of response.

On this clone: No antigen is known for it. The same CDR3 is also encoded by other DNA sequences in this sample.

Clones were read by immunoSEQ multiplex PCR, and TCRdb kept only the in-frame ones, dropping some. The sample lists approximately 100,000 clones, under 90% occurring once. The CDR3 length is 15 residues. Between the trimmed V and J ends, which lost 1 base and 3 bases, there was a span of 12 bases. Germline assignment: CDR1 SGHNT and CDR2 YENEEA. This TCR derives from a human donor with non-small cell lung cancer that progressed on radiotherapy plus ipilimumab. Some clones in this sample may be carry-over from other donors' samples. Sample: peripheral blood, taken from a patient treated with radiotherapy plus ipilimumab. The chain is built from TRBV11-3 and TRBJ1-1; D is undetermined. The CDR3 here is CASSLGGMEYTEAFF. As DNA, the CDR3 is TGTGCCAGCAGCTTAGGGGGTATGGAATACACTGAAGCTTTCTTT.